This entry lists 15 T cell receptor beta chains sequenced from one sample in a study of post-analysis software for immune sequencing data (dated by TCRdb to about 2015). Overall results and qualifications from the work: Four or five TRBV segments, including TRBV5-6, TRBV5-1 and TRBV20-1, were significantly more frequent in patients than controls.

The receptor library was made with PCR. Instrument used: Illumina HiSeq 2500. To reduce PCR and sequencing biases, unique molecular identifiers were incorporated into the TCR beta cDNA libraries. The public reads were reanalyzed by TCRdb: fastp trimming at Q25, MiXCR alignment, in-frame beta chains only. When rows share a CDR3 protein, they turn into one entry using the most common DNA and genes. The sample table holds roughly 700,000 distinct CDR3 sequences, of which 25% to 30% were seen once. The ten top clones hold 0.56% of the sample. The antigens of these receptors remain unknown. Sequencing was performed on blood. Source of these receptors: a girl aged 5-17 years with multiple sclerosis.

V is TRBV20-1 and J is TRBJ2-7; TRBD2 matches 9 bases. This CDR3 region has 18 residues. With 6 bases clipped from V and 4 bases from J, the junction kept 22 bases outside the gene matches. CDR1 is DFQATT, CDR2 SNEGSKA, per germline (reference sequence). CDR3 region: CSALQDLAGFLTSYEQYF. In nucleotides, the CDR3 is TGCAGTGCACTACAGGATCTAGCGGGATTCCTTACCTCTTACGAGCAGTACTTC.

CDR3 amino acids: CASSRNIYGYTF. CDR3 bases: TGTGCCAGCAGCCGTAACATCTATGGCTACACCTTC. This chain connects TRBV28 to TRBJ1-2; D is ambiguous. Germline loops: CDR1 MDHEN, CDR2 SYDVKM. The V gene lost 6 bases and the J gene lost 4 bases, with 9 bases spanning the gap. The CDR3 contains 12 residues.

V gene TRBV27 combines with J gene TRBJ1-2; D uncertain. The V end lost 5 bases, the J end lost 8 bases, and 12 bases lay between the germline ends. CDR1 MNHEY and CDR2 SMNVEV come from the germline V gene (reference sequence). The CDR3 runs 12 residues. The CDR3 region is CASSHTAFGYTF. The CDR3, as DNA: TGTGCCAGCAGTCACACAGCGTTCGGCTACACCTTC.

The rearrangement joins TRBV20-1 to TRBJ2-5; D remains unclear. The J call may not be correct, given that the DNA end is closer to TRBJ2-7. Germline CDR1 and CDR2: DFQATT and SNEGSKA (reference sequence). The CDR3 has 11 residues. The CDR3 DNA sequence: TGCAGTTCTGACTTTTACAACGAGCAGTACTTC. It is translated as CSSDFYNEQYF.

The chain joins TRBV27 to TRBJ2-1; D remains ambiguous. Germline CDR1 MNHEY, CDR2 SMNVEV (reference sequence). V lost 1 base, J lost 5 bases, and 9 bases lay in between. This CDR3 is 14 amino acids long. CDR3 sequence: CASSLFLSNNEQFF. The CDR3 bases are TGTGCCAGCAGTTTATTCCTATCTAACAATGAGCAGTTCTTC.

The chain couples TRBV3-1 to TRBJ1-5, with D perhaps TRBD1 (5 bases). V lost 0 bases, J lost 6 bases, and 12 bases lay in between. This CDR3 comprises 15 residues. In germline, CDR1 is LGHDT, CDR2 YNNKEL (reference sequence). CDR3 nucleotides: TGTGCCAGCAGCCAAGATACCAGGGAGAGTCAGCCCCAGCATTTT. Protein: CASSQDTRESQPQHF.

The chain joins TRBV28 to TRBJ2-5, with 8 positions matching TRBD1. This CDR3 spans 16 amino acids. Germline V gene sequence: CDR1 MDHEN, CDR2 SYDVKM. The V and J ends lost 5 bases and 2 bases, in that order; junction bases with no gene match: 10. CDR3 nucleotide sequence: TGTGCCAGCAGTCCCACGACAGGGGCATATCAAGAGACCCAGTACTTC. It translates to CASSPTTGAYQETQYF.

V and J are TRBV6-2 or TRBV6-3 and TRBJ1-2; no reliable D call. Trimming took off 6 bases at V and 5 bases at J, with 13 bases between the two ends. Germline V gene lookup returns CDR1 MNHEY and CDR2 SVGEGT. The CDR3 spans 13 residues. The CDR3 region has the DNA TGTGCCAGCAGGCTACGCCGGGAGTATGGCTACACCTTC. It specifies CASRLRREYGYTF.

This clonotype was seen a handful of times. The gene calls are TRBV12-3 or TRBV12-4 and TRBJ2-7, with TRBD2 matching 8 bases. J gave up 3 bases and V 6 bases, and 7 bases lay outside the gene matches. The CDR3 spans 14 residues. The CDR3 reads CASRTGGALYEQYF. The CDR3, as DNA: TGTGCCAGCAGAACCGGGGGGGCCCTCTACGAGCAGTACTTC.

The chain carries TRBV6-1 and TRBJ2-1; 13 nucleotides match TRBD2. J was trimmed by 2 bases and V by 7 bases; bases with no gene match: 2. The CDR3 contains 15 residues. Germline loops: CDR1 MNHNS, CDR2 SASEGT. The CDR3 here is CASITSGRAYNEQFF. The DNA of the CDR3 is TGTGCCAGCATTACTAGCGGGAGGGCCTACAATGAGCAGTTCTTC.

The chain carries TRBV20-1 and TRBJ2-5; D is undetermined. V gave up 4 bases and J gave up 2 bases, with 11 bases separating them. From germline, CDR1 is DFQATT and CDR2 SNEGSKA (reference sequence). This CDR3 spans 13 amino acids. The CDR3 region is CSANLADQETQYF. DNA for the CDR3: TGCAGTGCTAATTTGGCAGATCAAGAGACCCAGTACTTC.

This chain links TRBV20-1 with TRBJ2-1, with no clear D. Near its end, the DNA agrees better with TRBJ2-7, so the J call may be wrong. The CDR3 runs 11 residues. Germline V lookup: CDR1 DFQATT, CDR2 SNEGSKA (reference sequence). Here the CDR3 DNA reads TGCAGTGCTAAAGGTATCAATGAGCAGTACTTC. As protein: CSAKGINEQYF.

In its sample, this clonotype was seen a few times. J is TRBJ2-7 and V is TRBV4-3; 8 bases line up with TRBD1. CDR3 length: 15 residues. Germline CDR1 reads LGHNA; CDR2 reads YSLEER. Trimming removed 4 bases from V and 5 bases from J; junction bases left unmatched: 10. CDR3 nucleotides: TGCGCCAGCAGCCGCGGCGCGGACAGGGTGGACGAGCAGTACTTC. Translation: CASSRGADRVDEQYF.

The genes are TRBV7-9 and TRBJ2-7; D uncertain. The germline V gene encodes CDR1 SEHNR and CDR2 FQNEAQ (reference sequence). This CDR3 contains 14 residues. The V end was cut by 5 bases, the J end by 7 bases, with 18 bases between. CDR3 sequence: CASSPVRTAKEQYF. The CDR3 DNA sequence: TGTGCCAGCAGCCCCGTCAGGACCGCTAAAGAGCAGTACTTC.

This clonotype has more than one count but fewer than ten. The chain is built from TRBV5-1 and TRBJ2-5, with D possibly matching TRBD1 (5 bases). The CDR3 is 15 residues long. Germline V gene sequence: CDR1 SGHRS, CDR2 YFSETQ. V lost 1 base and J lost 1, with 11 bases in between. The DNA for the CDR3 is TGCGCCAGCAGCTTGAAGGGGCCGCCCCAAGAGACCCAGTACTTC. Its protein product is CASSLKGPPQETQYF.